Below are 22 T cell receptor beta chains sequenced from a single sample in a study of T cell repertoires in cytomegalovirus infection. MiXCR was run by TCRdb on the reads, yielding one entry per CDR3 protein. The sample holds hundreds of thousands of distinct CDR3 sequences; more than 20% are singletons and the top ten take 8%. The source material was CD8+ T cells from PBMCs. The source is a human donor in good health (CMV status not recorded). Some clones in this sample may be carry-over from other donors' samples.

The CDR3 DNA reads as TGCAGTGCGCACTTGGGGGGGACAGGGGCTGGAAACACCATATATTTT. Translating gives CSAHLGGTGAGNTIYF. The chain employs TRBV20-1 and TRBJ1-3; 10 bases fit TRBD1. CDR3 length equals 16 residues. Germline V lookup: CDR1 DFQATT, CDR2 SNEGSKA (reference sequence). V shed 6 bases and J 2 bases; nucleotides not matched to a gene: 10.

This clonotype showed up just a few times. CDR3: CASSLGLLQETQYF. CDR3 nucleotide sequence: TGTGCCAGCAGCTTGGGACTCCTCCAAGAGACCCAGTACTTC. V is TRBV2 and J is TRBJ2-5; tentative D call: TRBD2 (6 bases). The V and J ends lost 6 bases and 1 base respectively, with 12 bases between them. From germline, CDR1 is SNHLY and CDR2 FYNNEI. The CDR3 runs to 14 residues.

The genes are TRBV4-1 and TRBJ1-1, with D hard to call. Germline lookup yields CDR1 MGHRA and CDR2 YSYEKL. The ends were cut back, 4 bases at V and 4 bases at J, with 16 bases in the middle. The CDR3 extends over 15 amino acids. The CDR3 bases are TGCGCCAGCAGCCTGAGCCGGGAGTTAGCCACTGAAGCTTTCTTT. Translating gives CASSLSRELATEAFF.

This clonotype was detected ten times or more. The V gene is TRBV6-2 or TRBV6-3, the J gene TRBJ2-7; TRBD2 aligns across 15 bases. This CDR3 has 14 residues. V was pared by 5 bases and J by 6 bases, with 2 bases of the junction left unmatched. The germline CDR1 and CDR2 sequences are MNHEY and SVGEGT. This CDR3 reads CASSRTSGGAEQYF. For the CDR3, the DNA is TGTGCCAGCAGTCGGACTAGCGGGGGGGCCGAGCAGTACTTC.

J is TRBJ2-3 and V is TRBV27; D may be TRBD1 (6 bases). This CDR3 is 16 amino acids long. The germline gives CDR1 MNHEY, CDR2 SMNVEV (reference sequence). With 2 bases removed from V and 0 bases from J, the gap between germline ends came to 12 bases. CDR3 loop: CASSLLHTGSTDTQYF. DNA for the CDR3: TGTGCCAGCAGTTTACTGCACACAGGGAGCACAGATACGCAGTATTTT.

The sample holds a few counts of this clonotype. This rearrangement joins TRBV4-1 to TRBJ2-1; 7 bases align to TRBD2. Germline V gives CDR1 MGHRA, CDR2 YSYEKL. This CDR3 has 15 amino acids. Trimming cost V 4 bases and J 6 bases; bases outside gene matches: 9. Written as DNA, the CDR3 is TGCGCCAGCAGCCCTGGGGGGGGGACCTTCAATGAGCAGTTCTTC. Translating gives CASSPGGGTFNEQFF.

This clonotype was observed once. The chain couples TRBV25-1 to TRBJ2-5; a weak D match, TRBD2 (5 bases). The CDR3 contains 13 residues. Germline loops: CDR1 MGHDK, CDR2 SYGVNS. The V gene lost 7 bases and the J gene lost 5 bases, with 14 bases spanning the gap. This CDR3 is CASNPGGYETQYF. The CDR3 DNA sequence: TGTGCCAGCAACCCCGGCGGGTACGAGACCCAGTACTTC. Using reference TRBV25-1 and TRBJ2-5 for the parts outside the CDR3, the full variable domain is EADIYQTPRYLVIGTGKKITLECSQTMGHDKMYWYQQDPGMELHLIHYSYGVNSTEKGDLSSESTVSRIRTEHFPLTLESARPSHTSQYLCASNPGGYETQYFGPGTRLLVL.

V and J are TRBV20-1 and TRBJ2-2, with TRBD2 matching over 13 bases. V gave up 4 bases and J gave up 3 bases; unmatched junction bases: 11. Germline assignment: CDR1 DFQATT and CDR2 SNEGSKA (reference sequence). CDR3 length: 18 residues. The DNA for the CDR3 is TGCAGTGCTACCAGCTGGACTAGCGGGGGTCCGCACACCGGGGAGCTGTTTTTT. Protein: CSATSWTSGGPHTGELFF.

This clonotype appeared a single time. A read error is possible here, since a much larger clone lies one base away. CDR3 sequence reads: CTSSLEAQYF. In DNA form, the CDR3 reads TGTACCAGCAGCTTAGAGGCCCAGTACTTC. The chain couples TRBV7-2 to TRBJ2-5; D remains unclear. CDR1 SGHTA and CDR2 FQGNSA come from the germline V gene. The CDR3 is made up of 10 amino acids.

At least ten counts were recorded for this clonotype. The chain links TRBV7-9 to TRBJ1-6; D remains ambiguous. The CDR3 has 15 amino acids. CDR1 SEHNR and CDR2 FQNEAQ come from the germline V gene (reference sequence). V was clipped by 2 bases and J by 7 bases, with 12 bases between them. The CDR3 sequence: CASSLRAGENSPLHF. CDR3 in DNA: TGTGCCAGCAGCTTAAGGGCAGGAGAGAATTCACCCCTCCACTTT.

In its sample, this clonotype was seen many times. This rearrangement joins TRBV12-5 to TRBJ2-3; D possibly corresponds to TRBD1 (6 bases). CDR1 is LGHNT and CDR2 is FRNRAP in the germline V gene. The V gene lost 4 bases and the J gene lost 0 bases, with 17 bases spanning the gap. The CDR3 is made up of 17 amino acids. This chain's CDR3 is CASGSGSEQGSTDTQYF. The CDR3 DNA sequence: TGTGCTAGTGGTTCTGGGTCCGAACAGGGTAGCACAGATACGCAGTATTTT.

The rearrangement uses TRBV29-1 and TRBJ2-7; possible D gene TRBD1, 6 bases. With 1 base removed from V and 2 bases from J, the gap between germline ends came to 15 bases. CDR3 length equals 15 residues. Germline CDR1 is SQVTM and CDR2 is ANQGSEA. CDR3 coding DNA: TGCAGCGTTGAAGGGGGGCAGGGAGCCACCTACGAGCAGTACTTC. It specifies CSVEGGQGATYEQYF.

The chain couples TRBV7-9 to TRBJ1-1, with TRBD1 identical over 7 bases. V trimming: 5 bases; J trimming: 4 bases; junction bases outside the gene matches: 10. From germline, CDR1 is SEHNR and CDR2 FQNEAQ (reference sequence). The CDR3 sequence is 15 residues long. The CDR3 reads CASSPHRGASTEAFF. The CDR3 DNA reads as TGTGCCAGCAGCCCACACAGGGGAGCGAGCACTGAAGCTTTCTTT.

This clonotype appeared once. The V and J genes are TRBV2 and TRBJ1-1, with D unresolved. Germline V gene data show CDR1 as SNHLY and CDR2 as FYNNEI. This CDR3 comprises 11 residues. Trimming stripped 3 bases from V and 5 bases from J, with 4 bases between. CDR3 DNA: TGTGCCAGCAGTGAGATAACTGAAGCTTTCTTT. It codes for CASSEITEAFF.

On this clonotype itself: Possible read error: a much larger clone is one base away. The chain links TRBV28 to TRBJ1-2, with D perhaps TRBD1 (5 bases). CDR3 length: 14 amino acids. V was cut by 10 bases and J by 6 bases, with 21 bases left in between. Germline V gene data show CDR1 as MDHEN and CDR2 as SYDVKM. The CDR3 DNA reads TGTGCCAACACCCCCTTGGGAAGAGGGGATGGCTACACCTTC. It is translated as CANTPLGRGDGYTF.

This clonotype was observed a few times. The rearrangement uses TRBV12-3 or TRBV12-4 and TRBJ2-3; D possibly matches TRBD1 or TRBD2 (6 bases each). The germline V and J ends were trimmed by 3 bases and 3 bases, with 16 bases remaining between them. This CDR3 spans 16 amino acids. The CDR3 reads CASSFGGLGFTDTQYF. The CDR3 nucleotides read TGTGCCAGCAGTTTTGGGGGGCTTGGCTTTACAGATACGCAGTATTTT.

This sequence joins TRBV20-1 and TRBJ1-1; 7 positions agree with TRBD1. The CDR3 is 15 residues long. V was pared by 7 bases and J by 5 bases, with 16 bases of the junction left unmatched. Germline lookup yields CDR1 DFQATT and CDR2 SNEGSKA (reference sequence). CDR3 coding DNA: TGCAGTGGCCTGGGCCCCTTTGACAGGGTAACTGAAGCTTTCTTT. Amino acids: CSGLGPFDRVTEAFF.

This clonotype was counted once. V gene TRBV28 combines with J gene TRBJ2-7; 7 nucleotides align to TRBD1. The CDR3 contains 16 residues. V was pared by 4 bases and J by 0 bases, with 9 bases of the junction left unmatched. Germline V gene lookup returns CDR1 MDHEN and CDR2 SYDVKM. The CDR3 region has the DNA TGTGCCAGCAGTTCAGTAGGGGGCCAGAGCTCCTACGAGCAGTACGTC. This translates into CASSSVGGQSSYEQYV.

This clonotype showed up many times. J is TRBJ2-2 and V is TRBV7-6; 10 bases are shared with TRBD2. Germline V lookup: CDR1 SGHVS, CDR2 FNYEAQ. This CDR3 comprises 17 residues. The trim removed 4 bases at V and 3 bases at J, leaving 8 bases unmatched. The CDR3 DNA follows: TGTGCCAGCAGCTCCTTAGCGGGGGGCCGAGACACCGGGGAGCTGTTTTTT. It yields the protein CASSSLAGGRDTGELFF.

The chain recombines TRBV6-2 or TRBV6-3 with TRBJ2-7, with a possible D match to TRBD1 (6 bases). This CDR3 contains 12 residues. Trimming stripped 6 bases from V and 4 bases from J, with 10 bases between. Germline lookup yields CDR1 MNHEY and CDR2 SVGEGT. The CDR3 DNA reads TGTGCCAGCAGACAGGGACCTTACGAGCAGTACGTC. Residues: CASRQGPYEQYV.

This clonotype appeared a few times. The chain uses TRBV7-3 and TRBJ2-2, with D perhaps matching TRBD2 (6 bases). The CDR3 covers 15 residues. Trimming removed 1 base at V and 5 bases at J, with 11 bases between. Germline loops: CDR1 SGHTA, CDR2 FQGTGA. CDR3 sequence (DNA): TGTGCCAGCAGCTTAATGGAAGGAGGGACCGGGGAGCTGTTTTTT. The encoded protein is CASSLMEGGTGELFF.

The V gene is TRBV13, the J gene TRBJ2-1; TRBD2 aligns across 14 bases. CDR1 and CDR2 from the germline V gene are PRHDT and FYEKMQ (reference sequence). J lost 5 bases, V lost 5 bases, and 2 bases had no gene match. The CDR3 is made up of 15 amino acids. The CDR3 loop is CASSGLAGGNNEQFF. CDR3 DNA sequence: TGTGCCAGCAGCGGACTAGCGGGGGGAAACAATGAGCAGTTCTTC.